This entry features one T cell receptor beta chain sequence. The sample originates from a study of blood T cell repertoires in COVID-19. Using immunoSEQ multiplex PCR, the repertoire was profiled, and TCRdb retains in-frame clones only, with some absent. The table lists 250,000 to 300,000 clones, approximately 91% of them singletons. This study enrolled people aged 18 to 89 from roughly 22 US geographic areas. V shed 0 bases and J shed 1 base, with 6 bases lying between them. CDR1 and CDR2 from the germline V gene are SGHKS and YYEKEE (reference sequence). This CDR3 has 14 residues. The source material was PBMCs or T cells enriched from blood (not recorded which). V usage is TRBV5-5 and J usage is TRBJ2-3; tentative D call: TRBD2 (5 bases). This TCR derives from a woman in her 40s with acute COVID-19. The DNA of the CDR3 is TGTGCCAGCAGCTTGGACGGGGGCACAGATACGCAGTATTTT. The encoded protein is CASSLDGGTDTQYF.